Below are 22 T cell receptor beta chains sequenced from a single sample in a study of blood T cells in healthy people across ages. The second PCR ran about 6 to 11 cycles with a sample-barcoded 5' primer and J-beta primers. TCRdb analysed the 5' RACE reads with MiXCR anew, one entry per CDR3 protein. The sample has roughly 1.5 million distinct CDR3 sequences; approximately 42% are singletons. The material sequenced was blood. The receptors here all came from a woman under 30 in good health.

The chain combines TRBV10-3 with TRBJ2-7; 8 bases fit TRBD1. The ends lost 6 bases at V and 1 base at J; junction bases unmatched: 5. The length of the CDR3 is 14 residues. Germline V lookup: CDR1 ENHRY, CDR2 SYGVKD. DNA of the CDR3: TGTGCCATCAGGGACAGGGAATCGTCCTACGAGCAGTACTTC. Residues: CAIRDRESSYEQYF.

This clonotype came up a few times. The chain joins TRBV4-1 to TRBJ2-7; 7 bases line up with TRBD2. The CDR3 spans 16 residues. Looked up from germline, CDR1 is MGHRA and CDR2 is YSYEKL. The ends lost 4 bases at V and 1 base at J; junction bases unmatched: 10. The CDR3 DNA sequence: TGCGCCAGCAGCCTTGTCCTTGCCGGGGGGTCCTACGAGCAGTACTTC. Its protein is CASSLVLAGGSYEQYF.

This clonotype came up a few times. The chain is built from TRBV20-1 and TRBJ1-2, with 9 nucleotides matching TRBD1. The CDR3 contains 14 residues. The V segment lost 5 bases and the J segment 2 bases; nucleotides outside the gene matches: 6. CDR1 and CDR2 (germline): DFQATT, SNEGSKA (reference sequence). In DNA, the CDR3 is TGCAGTGCTGCCGTTGGACAGGGGAACTATGGCTACACCTTC. Amino acids: CSAAVGQGNYGYTF.

This clonotype appeared once. A read error may produce the germline difference seen at one junction end. J is TRBJ2-1 and V is TRBV7-2; D may be TRBD1 (5 bases). The length of the CDR3 is 14 residues. The germline V gene encodes CDR1 SGHTA and CDR2 FQGNSA. CDR3 sequence: CAGSQIVRANEQFF. The DNA for the CDR3 is TGTGCCGGCAGCCAGATCGTCAGGGCCAATGAGCAGTTCTTC.

This clonotype was detected ten times or more. The chain is built from TRBV7-2 and TRBJ1-5; D not resolved. V lost 1 base and J lost 6, with 7 bases in between. The germline CDR1 and CDR2 sequences are SGHTA and FQGNSA. The CDR3 totals 13 residues. The CDR3 DNA follows: TGTGCCAGCAGCTTAGTGTCGGGTCAGCCCCAGCATTTT. It yields the protein CASSLVSGQPQHF.

This clonotype was found a few times. This chain uses TRBV27 with TRBJ2-1, with D uncertain. With 5 bases removed from V and 0 bases from J, the gap between germline ends came to 14 bases. The CDR3 length is 16 residues. CDR1 MNHEY and CDR2 SMNVEV come from the germline V gene (reference sequence). The CDR3 loop is CASSDRAARSYNEQFF. The CDR3 region has the DNA TGTGCCAGCAGTGACCGAGCAGCCCGCTCCTACAATGAGCAGTTCTTC.

This sequence joins TRBV4-3 and TRBJ1-3; D gene uncertain. The CDR3 spans 18 residues. Trimming shortened V by 0 bases and J by 0 bases, and 15 bases separated the two germline ends. Germline CDR1 is LGHNA and CDR2 is YSLEER. The CDR3 DNA sequence: TGCGCCAGCAGCCAAGATCCTCATTTCCAGGCCTCTGGAAACACCATATATTTT. As protein: CASSQDPHFQASGNTIYF.

The rearrangement uses TRBV12-3 or TRBV12-4 and TRBJ2-1, with D possibly called TRBD1 or TRBD2 (6 bases each). The CDR3 is made up of 14 amino acids. Trimming removed 6 bases from V and 8 bases from J, with 17 bases in between. CDR3 protein: CASRVNSRGDEQFF. CDR3 DNA sequence: TGTGCCAGCAGGGTCAATAGTAGGGGGGATGAGCAGTTCTTC.

The rearrangement joins TRBV20-1 to TRBJ2-5; TRBD2 matches at 7 bases. This CDR3 region has 13 residues. J gave up 5 bases and V 0 bases, and 3 bases lay outside the gene matches. Germline lookup yields CDR1 DFQATT and CDR2 SNEGSKA (reference sequence). CDR3 nucleotide sequence: TGCAGTGCTAGAGATATGGGAGGGGAGACCCAGTACTTC. Protein: CSARDMGGETQYF.

This clonotype was counted between two and nine times. The CDR3 sequence: CASSYSTVRTDTQYF. For the CDR3, the DNA is TGTGCCAGCAGTTACTCGACAGTACGCACAGATACGCAGTATTTT. The chain is built from TRBV6-5 and TRBJ2-3; a possible D gene is TRBD1 (5 bases). Germline CDR1 MNHEY, CDR2 SVGAGI. The CDR3 has 15 amino acids. The V and J ends lost 0 bases and 1 base respectively, with 8 bases between them.

The chain is built from TRBV7-6 and TRBJ2-7; 7 positions agree with TRBD2. CDR3 length: 15 amino acids. V trimming: 6 bases; J trimming: 1 base; junction bases outside the gene matches: 9. Germline V lookup: CDR1 SGHVS, CDR2 FNYEAQ. The CDR3 DNA reads as TGTGCCAGCAGTGGGGGGAGGGGACCATCCTACGAGCAGTACTTC. Translating it yields CASSGGRGPSYEQYF. Filled out from reference TRBV7-6 and TRBJ2-7, the complete variable domain reads GAGVSQSPRYKVTKRGQDVALRCDPISGHVSLYWYRQALGQGPEFLTYFNYEAQQDKSGLPNDRFSAERPEGSISTLTIQRTEQRDSAMYRCASSGGRGPSYEQYFGPGTRLTVT.

CDR3 nucleotide sequence: TGTGCCAGCAGCCCCTGGTTGGGCTCCTACAATGAGCAGTTCTTC. Translated, it gives CASSPWLGSYNEQFF. The V and J genes are TRBV6-6 and TRBJ2-1, with D unclear. This CDR3 contains 15 residues. V lost 6 bases and J 0 bases, leaving 12 bases between the germline ends. Germline V gene data show CDR1 as MNHNY and CDR2 as SVGAGI (reference sequence).

This sequence joins TRBV7-9 and TRBJ2-7; D is tentatively TRBD1 or TRBD2 (5 bases each). The CDR3 consists of 15 residues. Per germline, CDR1 SEHNR and CDR2 FQNEAQ (reference sequence). Trimming stripped 5 bases from V and 5 bases from J, with 19 bases between. The CDR3 sequence: CASSRRDRPVNEQYF. CDR3 DNA sequence: TGTGCCAGCAGCCGAAGGGACCGCCCCGTGAACGAGCAGTACTTC.

This clonotype was seen only a few times. The chain uses TRBV5-1 and TRBJ2-5; D could derive from TRBD1 or TRBD2 (6 bases each). The germline gives CDR1 SGHRS, CDR2 YFSETQ. The CDR3 runs 15 residues. With 5 bases removed from V and 5 bases from J, the gap between germline ends came to 19 bases. DNA for the CDR3: TGCGCCAGCAGGTTATTTGGGGGGCAGGAGGAGACCCAGTACTTC. Its translation is CASRLFGGQEETQYF.

This clonotype was detected many times. The chain has TRBV5-1 and TRBJ2-3, with 10 bases that match TRBD2. Germline V gene data show CDR1 as SGHRS and CDR2 as YFSETQ. The CDR3 covers 15 residues. Unmatched junction bases numbered 3, after V lost 3 bases and J lost 2 bases. The CDR3 region has the DNA TGCGCCAGCAGCTCAGGACTAGCGGACACAGATACGCAGTATTTT. Amino acid sequence: CASSSGLADTDTQYF.

This clonotype was detected a few times. The chain employs TRBV20-1 and TRBJ2-3; 7 bases are a match to TRBD2. The V segment lost 7 bases and the J segment 3 bases; nucleotides outside the gene matches: 10. CDR1 is DFQATT, CDR2 SNEGSKA, per germline (reference sequence). CDR3 length: 14 amino acids. CDR3 nucleotides: TGCAGTGTCTGGGAGGGAGCGGTTACAGATACGCAGTATTTT. Amino acids: CSVWEGAVTDTQYF.

A note on this clonotype: The junction departs from germline at one end; a sequencing error may be responsible. The chain has TRBV20-1 and TRBJ2-2, with D perhaps matching TRBD2 (6 bases). Germline V gene sequence: CDR1 DFQATT, CDR2 SNEGSKA (reference sequence). The CDR3 consists of 15 residues. The DNA of the CDR3 is TGCAGTGCTTTCAGCAGGTTTGAAGACACCGGGGGGCTGTTTTTT. This gives the protein CSAFSRFEDTGGLFF.

The rearrangement uses TRBV3-1 and TRBJ1-4; no reliable D call. CDR1 and CDR2 (germline): LGHDT, YNNKEL (reference sequence). Trimming shortened V by 1 base and J by 11 bases, and 8 bases separated the two germline ends. CDR3 size: 12 residues. The CDR3 loop is CASSQAGGKLFF. The DNA for the CDR3 is TGTGCCAGCAGCCAAGCCGGAGGGAAACTGTTTTTT.

The rearrangement uses TRBV24-1 and TRBJ2-2, with TRBD1 as a possible D gene (5 bases). The V gene's germline CDR1 is KGHDR and CDR2 SFDVKD. This CDR3 is built from 14 residues. With 6 bases removed from V and 3 bases from J, the gap between germline ends came to 10 bases. CDR3 coding DNA: TGTGCCACCAGTAGTGGGGCGGACACCGGGGAGCTGTTTTTT. Translation: CATSSGADTGELFF.

The rearrangement uses TRBV6-5 and TRBJ2-5, with 7 bases fitting TRBD2. CDR1 is MNHEY, CDR2 SVGAGI, per germline. The CDR3 extends over 14 amino acids. V dropped 6 bases and J dropped 4; count of bases not matched to a gene: 8. The CDR3 DNA reads TGTGCCAGCAGGCGGGGGAAGGTAGGAGAGACCCAGTACTTC. Amino acids: CASRRGKVGETQYF.

This clonotype has just a few counts. The V call is TRBV4-1, the J call TRBJ2-4; weak D call: TRBD1 (5 bases). CDR1 and CDR2 (germline): MGHRA, YSYEKL. V was trimmed by 0 bases and J by 7 bases, leaving 13 bases between them. The CDR3 runs 15 residues. CDR3 sequence: CASSQDPQGVNIQYF. The CDR3 DNA reads as TGCGCCAGCAGCCAAGATCCGCAAGGGGTTAACATTCAGTACTTC.

To note about this clonotype: One end of the junction does not line up with germline, which may come from a read error. The genes are TRBV7-8 and TRBJ2-1; D possibly corresponds to TRBD2 (8 bases). This CDR3 contains 18 residues. CDR1 and CDR2 (germline): SGHVS, FQNEAQ. CDR3 nucleotide sequence: TGTACCAGCAGCCCATTCGGGACAGCAGGTAGCGGGAACAATGAGCAGTTCTTC. Its protein product is CTSSPFGTAGSGNNEQFF.